One sample yielded the 24 T cell receptor beta chains listed below, sequenced in a study of cytomegalovirus exposure and HLA in healthy donors. Use of 60 Vbeta and 13 Jbeta primers characterized the PCR. Using immunoSEQ multiplex PCR, the repertoire was profiled, and TCRdb retains in-frame clones only, with some absent. Of roughly 120,000 clones listed, over 75% are singletons. Sequenced input: PBMCs. The receptors come from a human donor in good health.

The V gene is TRBV19, the J gene TRBJ2-7; 7 bases align to TRBD1. The CDR3 contains 15 residues. V shed 3 bases and J 6 bases; nucleotides not matched to a gene: 11. Germline CDR1 LNHDA, CDR2 SQIVND (reference sequence). CDR3 in amino acids: CASSIGTAPTTEQYF. The CDR3 bases are TGTGCCAGTAGTATTGGGACAGCCCCTACGACCGAGCAGTACTTC.

The CDR3 region is CASSLTPGVTEAFF. CDR3 in DNA: TGTGCCAGCAGCTTAACCCCGGGGGTCACTGAAGCTTTCTTT. The V call is TRBV7-2, the J call TRBJ1-1; perhaps TRBD1 as D (5 bases). Trimming took 2 bases from V and 4 from J, leaving 11 bases between them. Looked up from germline, CDR1 is SGHTA and CDR2 is FQGNSA. The CDR3 sequence is 14 residues long.

This chain connects TRBV27 to TRBJ2-7, with D uncertain. From germline, CDR1 is MNHEY and CDR2 SMNVEV (reference sequence). V shed 4 bases and J shed 1 base, with 14 bases lying between them. This CDR3 comprises 15 residues. CDR3 coding DNA: TGTGCCAGCAGTTCCCCCGGAGACCCGTCCTACGAGCAGTACTTC. The encoded protein is CASSSPGDPSYEQYF.

The chain employs TRBV9 and TRBJ2-5; D perhaps matches TRBD2 (6 bases). The DNA end is a closer match to TRBJ2-7, so the J assignment may be wrong. The CDR3 runs to 13 residues. Germline V gives CDR1 SGDLS, CDR2 YYNGEE. For the CDR3, the DNA is TGTGCCAGCAGCGTAGGAGGAGGGACCGAGCAGTACTTC. This encodes CASSVGGGTEQYF.

This chain connects TRBV29-1 to TRBJ2-6; no definite D call. Germline CDR1 reads SQVTM; CDR2 reads ANQGSEA. CDR3 size: 16 residues. V lost 4 bases and J 2 bases, leaving 15 bases between the germline ends. The CDR3 sequence: CSVGPERSAGANVLTF. CDR3 bases: TGCAGCGTTGGTCCCGAACGGTCTGCTGGGGCCAACGTCCTGACTTTC.

This sequence joins TRBV9 and TRBJ2-3; D might be TRBD2 (6 bases). Looked up from germline, CDR1 is SGDLS and CDR2 is YYNGEE. V was cut by 0 bases and J by 2 bases, with 10 bases left in between. CDR3 length: 15 amino acids. CDR3 nucleotides: TGTGCCAGCAGCGTAGGTGGCGGGAACACAGATACGCAGTATTTT. The encoded protein is CASSVGGGNTDTQYF. Together with reference TRBV9 and TRBJ2-3, the CDR3 gives the full variable domain: DSGVTQTPKHLITATGQRVTLRCSPRSGDLSVYWYQQSLDQGLQFLIQYYNGEERAKGNILERFSAQQFPDLHSELNLSSLELGDSALYFCASSVGGGNTDTQYFGPGTRLTVL.

The J gene is TRBJ1-5, the V gene TRBV5-6; D is unresolved. CDR3 length: 16 residues. Between the trimmed V and J ends, which lost 0 bases and 3 bases, there was a span of 13 bases. The germline V gene encodes CDR1 SGHDT and CDR2 YYEEEE. The CDR3 DNA is TGTGCCAGCAGCTTGGGGAGTGACCGCCCCAATCAGCCCCAGCATTTT. It encodes CASSLGSDRPNQPQHF.

Only a few counts were recorded for this clone. The CDR3 region is CASSRGTGASYEQYF. For the CDR3, the DNA is TGTGCCAGCAGCCGTGGGACAGGGGCCTCCTACGAGCAGTACTTC. The V call is TRBV7-9, the J call TRBJ2-7; TRBD1 agrees at 10 bases. CDR1 is SEHNR, CDR2 FQNEAQ, per germline (reference sequence). V lost 5 bases, J lost 0 bases, and 4 bases stayed unmatched. The CDR3 length is 15 residues.

This rearrangement joins TRBV27 to TRBJ2-1; the match to TRBD2 covers 11 bases. This CDR3 spans 16 amino acids. The J segment lost 8 bases and the V segment lost 2 bases, leaving 8 bases of the junction unmatched. Germline-derived CDR1 and CDR2 are MNHEY and SMNVEV (reference sequence). The chain's CDR3 is CASSLAPGLAVDEQFF. The CDR3 DNA reads as TGTGCCAGCAGTTTAGCCCCGGGACTAGCGGTGGATGAGCAGTTCTTC.

This chain connects TRBV5-1 to TRBJ2-1; D possibly corresponds to TRBD2 (6 bases). This CDR3 has 13 residues. Germline V gene data show CDR1 as SGHRS and CDR2 as YFSETQ. The germline V and J ends were trimmed by 5 bases and 1 base, with 7 bases remaining between them. CDR3 nucleotide sequence: TGCGCCAGCAGTCGGGAGTCCTACAATGAGCAGTTCTTC. Translated, it gives CASSRESYNEQFF.

In its sample, this clone was seen a few times. Its ends do not fully match the called genes, so a read error is possible. The chain uses TRBV10-3 and TRBJ2-4, with D maybe TRBD1 (5 bases). The CDR3 is 19 residues long. Germline values: CDR1 ENHRY, CDR2 SYGVKD. Here the CDR3 DNA reads TGTGCCATCAGTGAGCCCCAGTTGCCCCAAACAGGAGATCCTGCCTATTCGGACTTC. Translation gives CAISEPQLPQTGDPAYSDF.

The rearrangement links TRBV10-1 to TRBJ2-3; D may be TRBD1 (5 bases). The CDR3 length is 15 residues. Trimming removed 2 bases at V and 6 bases at J, with 15 bases between. Germline V lookup: CDR1 WNHNN, CDR2 SYGVQD (reference sequence). CDR3 nucleotide sequence: TGCGCCAGCAGTGAGCAGGGCACCCCCACGGATACGCAGTATTTT. This translates into CASSEQGTPTDTQYF.

The chain couples TRBV5-1 to TRBJ1-3; no definite D call. V lost 3 bases and J 2 bases, leaving 6 bases between the germline ends. From germline, CDR1 is SGHRS and CDR2 YFSETQ. The CDR3 length is 13 residues. CDR3 coding DNA: TGCGCCAGCAGCTCGGTCGCTGGAAACACCATATATTTT. Its protein product is CASSSVAGNTIYF.

The genes are TRBV5-1 and TRBJ2-3, with D possibly being TRBD2 (6 bases). CDR1 and CDR2 (germline): SGHRS, YFSETQ. The CDR3 sequence is 13 residues long. Trimming removed 1 base from V and 6 bases from J, with 9 bases in between. In DNA form, the CDR3 reads TGCGCCAGCAGCTTGTTTCTAGCGGATACGCAGTATTTT. It is translated as CASSLFLADTQYF.

The chain carries TRBV5-5 and TRBJ2-5; D is possibly TRBD1 (5 bases). Germline assignment: CDR1 SGHKS and CDR2 YYEKEE (reference sequence). This CDR3 comprises 12 residues. Trimming cost V 4 bases and J 3 bases, with 7 bases left between them. The CDR3 here is CASSGREETQYF. The CDR3 DNA reads TGTGCCAGCAGCGGCAGGGAAGAGACCCAGTACTTC.

The CDR3 protein is CASSQEAENTIYF. The CDR3 nucleotides are TGCGCCAGCAGCCAAGAGGCCGAAAACACCATATATTTT. The chain employs TRBV4-1 and TRBJ1-3; D is unclear. V was shortened by 0 bases and J by 6 bases, with 6 bases between the two germline ends. CDR1 is MGHRA, CDR2 YSYEKL, per germline. The CDR3 runs 13 residues.

This clone was counted between two and nine times. CDR3 in DNA: TGTGCCAGCAGTTTATCTACCGGGGGTACCTACGAGCAGTACTTC. Protein: CASSLSTGGTYEQYF. The chain carries TRBV27 and TRBJ2-5, with TRBD2 as a possible D gene (6 bases). TRBJ2-7 explains the end of the DNA better; the J call may be wrong. The CDR3 is made up of 15 amino acids. In germline, CDR1 is MNHEY, CDR2 SMNVEV (reference sequence).

This clone is medium-sized in the sample. The chain couples TRBV11-2 to TRBJ2-7, with D unresolved. The CDR3 spans 11 residues. Germline V gene data show CDR1 as SGHAT and CDR2 as FQNNGV. The V end lost 1 base, the J end lost 5 bases, and 3 bases lay between the germline ends. The CDR3 here is CASSLGDEQYF. In DNA form, the CDR3 reads TGTGCCAGCAGCTTAGGAGACGAGCAGTACTTC.

The chain employs TRBV5-1 and TRBJ1-1; D is unresolved. The germline V gene has CDR1 SGHRS and CDR2 YFSETQ. The CDR3 extends over 14 amino acids. Trimming removed 6 bases at V and 1 base at J, with 13 bases between. DNA for the CDR3: TGCGCCAGCAACGGCCGGAGCGGGAACACTGAAGCTTTCTTT. This translates into CASNGRSGNTEAFF.

The chain employs TRBV28 and TRBJ1-5; TRBD1 agrees at 9 bases. V was clipped by 4 bases and J by 3 bases; unmatched bases: 7. Germline loops: CDR1 MDHEN, CDR2 SYDVKM. The CDR3 runs 16 residues. CDR3 region: CASSSGQGSFNQPQHF. The CDR3 DNA sequence: TGTGCCAGCAGTTCAGGACAGGGGAGTTTCAATCAGCCCCAGCATTTT. Drawing the rest from reference TRBV28 and TRBJ1-5, the complete variable domain is DVKVTQSSRYLVKRTGEKVFLECVQDMDHENMFWYRQDPGLGLRLIYFSYDVKMKEKGDIPEGYSVSREKKERFSLILESASTNQTSMYLCASSSGQGSFNQPQHFGDGTRLSIL.

The J gene is TRBJ1-5, the V gene TRBV2; 7 bases agree with TRBD1. Losses at the gene ends were 8 bases for V and 5 bases for J; bases not matched to a gene: 9. Germline V gene lookup returns CDR1 SNHLY and CDR2 FYNNEI. The CDR3 runs to 14 residues. In DNA, the CDR3 is TGTGCCAGCGAGACAGGGCGAGGGGATCAGCCCCAGCATTTT. Amino acids: CASETGRGDQPQHF.

This rearrangement joins TRBV4-1 to TRBJ1-5, with D perhaps matching TRBD1 (5 bases). Germline CDR1 reads MGHRA; CDR2 reads YSYEKL. The length of the CDR3 is 14 residues. V was trimmed by 0 bases and J by 7 bases, leaving 10 bases between them. The CDR3 DNA reads as TGCGCCAGCAGCCAAGAAAGGGGTTGGCAGCCCCAGCATTTT. Its translation: CASSQERGWQPQHF.

The V and J genes are TRBV5-1 and TRBJ2-5, with 12 bases that match TRBD2. Losses at the gene ends were 3 bases for V and 5 bases for J; bases not matched to a gene: 11. The CDR3 is 17 residues long. The germline CDR1 and CDR2 sequences are SGHRS and YFSETQ. The CDR3, as DNA: TGCGCCAGCAGCTCTCGACTGACTAGCGGGAGAGTTGAGACCCAGTACTTC. Translating it yields CASSSRLTSGRVETQYF.

The CDR3 sequence is CASSLGEGRLKDEQFF. The CDR3 nucleotides read TGTGCCAGCAGCTTGGGGGAGGGGCGTCTTAAGGATGAGCAGTTCTTC. V usage is TRBV11-3 and J usage is TRBJ2-1; TRBD2 matches 7 bases. The V and J ends lost 3 bases and 8 bases, in that order; junction bases with no gene match: 13. Germline loops: CDR1 SGHNT, CDR2 YENEEA. This CDR3 is 16 amino acids long.